This T cell receptor (beta chain) was sequenced during a study of T-cell memory formation after mild COVID-19. In the study overall: TCR clusters were largely donor specific. Study outcomes and limitations: A second wave expanding day 15 to 37 was CD4+-biased; contracting clones were balanced. Chiefly within CM and EM were the contracting CD4+ clones; CD8+ ones were within EMRA.

The V end lost 1 base, the J end lost 6 bases, and 13 bases lay between the germline ends. The germline CDR1 and CDR2 sequences are MGHRA and YSYEKL. This CDR3 contains 15 residues. For this clonotype: The antigen remains unidentified.

TCR alpha and TCR beta cDNA libraries carrying sample barcodes and UMIs were produced by 5'RACE using constant-segment primers. In TCRdb, the 5' RACE reads were re-called with MiXCR into one record per CDR3 protein. The repertoire includes roughly 100,000 distinct CDR3 sequences, 17% of them detected once, and roughly 31% sits in the top ten. The chain has TRBV4-1 and TRBJ2-1; a weak D match, TRBD2 (7 bases). The receptor was isolated from an adult woman who had mild COVID-19 (a few samples of this study predate the infection). Cell type and time point are not known. The material sequenced was PBMCs or a T cell subset sorted from them (not recorded which). CDR3 DNA sequence: TGCGCCAGCAGCCAAGGTCGGGGGGCCATCAATGAGCAGTTCTTC. This gives the protein CASSQGRGAINEQFF.